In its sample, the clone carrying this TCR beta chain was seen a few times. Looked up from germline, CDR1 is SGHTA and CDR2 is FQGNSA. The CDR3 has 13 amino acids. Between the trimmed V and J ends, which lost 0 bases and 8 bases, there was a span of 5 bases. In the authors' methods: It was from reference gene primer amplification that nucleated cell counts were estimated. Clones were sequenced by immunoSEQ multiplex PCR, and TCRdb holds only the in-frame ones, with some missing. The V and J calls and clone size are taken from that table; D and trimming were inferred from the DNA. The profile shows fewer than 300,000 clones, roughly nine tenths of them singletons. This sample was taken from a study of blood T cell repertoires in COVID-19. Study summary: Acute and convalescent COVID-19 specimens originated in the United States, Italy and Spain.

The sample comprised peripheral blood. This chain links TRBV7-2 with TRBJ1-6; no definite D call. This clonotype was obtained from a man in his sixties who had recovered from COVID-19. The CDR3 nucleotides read TGTGCCAGCAGCTTAGCCCCAGATTCACCCCTCCACTTT. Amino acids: CASSLAPDSPLHF.